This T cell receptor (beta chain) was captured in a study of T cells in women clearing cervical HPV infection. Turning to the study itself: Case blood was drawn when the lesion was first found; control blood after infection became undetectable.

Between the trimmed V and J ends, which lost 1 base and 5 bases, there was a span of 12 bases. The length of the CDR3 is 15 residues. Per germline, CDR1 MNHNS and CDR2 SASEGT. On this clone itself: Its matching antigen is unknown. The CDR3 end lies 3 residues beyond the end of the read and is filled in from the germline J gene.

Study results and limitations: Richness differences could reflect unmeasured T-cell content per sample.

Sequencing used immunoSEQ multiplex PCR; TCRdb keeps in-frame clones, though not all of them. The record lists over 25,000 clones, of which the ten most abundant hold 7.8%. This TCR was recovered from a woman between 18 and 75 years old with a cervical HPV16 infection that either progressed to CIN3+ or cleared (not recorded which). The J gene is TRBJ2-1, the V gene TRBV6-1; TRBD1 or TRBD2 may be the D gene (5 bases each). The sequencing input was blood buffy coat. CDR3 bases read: TGTGCCAGCAGTGAAGGAGGGGAGTTCAACAATGAG. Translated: CASSEGGEFNNE. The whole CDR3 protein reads CASSEGGEFNNEQFF.